The 6 T cell receptor beta chains below come from one sample, sequenced in a study of graft-versus-host responses after intestinal transplantation. Processing of graft tissue released intraepithelial and lamina propria lymphocytes. Data came from immunoSEQ multiplex PCR; TCRdb stores just in-frame clones and leaves some out. The sample records about 15,000 clones, approximately 62% being singletons. The material was ileum tissue, obtained 524 days after transplant. These receptors were collected from a human patient who received an intestinal transplant, so some T cells may come from the graft donor.

The chain carries TRBV19 and TRBJ1-2; D perhaps matches TRBD1 (5 bases). This CDR3 contains 15 residues. Trimming cost V 5 bases and J 2 bases, with 15 bases left between them. Germline V lookup: CDR1 LNHDA, CDR2 SQIVND (reference sequence). The DNA for the CDR3 is TGTGCCAGTAGTCCCTGGGGAGGGACGAACTATGGCTACACCTTC. It yields the protein CASSPWGGTNYGYTF.

The chain combines TRBV2 with TRBJ1-2, with D unclear. V lost 2 bases to trimming and J lost 2 bases, with 9 bases between them. Germline V gives CDR1 SNHLY, CDR2 FYNNEI. The length of the CDR3 is 14 residues. The CDR3 region is CASSERTVNYGYTF. The CDR3 DNA reads as TGTGCCAGCAGTGAACGTACAGTCAACTATGGCTACACCTTC.

CDR3 in amino acids: CASWTVNGYTF. For the CDR3, the DNA is TGTGCCAGCTGGACAGTCAATGGCTACACCTTC. The V call is TRBV6-6, the J call TRBJ1-2, with D maybe TRBD1 (6 bases). V lost 8 bases, J lost 6 bases, and 10 bases lay in between. Per germline, CDR1 MNHNY and CDR2 SVGAGI (reference sequence). This CDR3 is 11 amino acids long.

This chain connects TRBV4-1 to TRBJ1-2; no clear D. Trimming cost V 0 bases and J 1 base, with 9 bases left between them. Per the germline V gene, CDR1 is MGHRA and CDR2 is YSYEKL. This CDR3 has 15 amino acids. CDR3 coding DNA: TGCGCCAGCAGCCAAGACCCAGGCCATAACTATGGCTACACCTTC. Translated: CASSQDPGHNYGYTF.

J is TRBJ2-3 and V is TRBV7-8; 12 nucleotides align to TRBD2. CDR1 SGHVS and CDR2 FQNEAQ come from the germline V gene. Germline trimming cut 2 bases from V and 2 bases from J; bases unmatched to any gene: 2. The CDR3 has 16 amino acids. CDR3 residues: CASSLLAGGNTDTQYF. The CDR3 nucleotides are TGTGCCAGCAGCTTACTAGCGGGGGGGAACACAGATACGCAGTATTTT.

This clone appeared a few times. The V gene is TRBV30, the J gene TRBJ2-3; D may correspond to TRBD1 or TRBD2 (5 bases each). The CDR3 covers 11 residues. Trimming took 8 bases from V and 5 from J, leaving 11 bases between them. From germline, CDR1 is GTSNPN and CDR2 SVGIG (reference sequence). CDR3 DNA: TGTGCCGGGACCTCCCGAGATACGCAGTATTTT. This sequence encodes CAGTSRDTQYF. The full variable domain, rest sourced from reference TRBV30 and TRBJ2-3, is SQTIHQWPATLVQPVGSPLSLECTVEGTSNPNLYWYRQAAGRGLQLLFYSVGIGQISSEVPQNLSASRPQDRQFILSSKKLLLSDSGFYLCAGTSRDTQYFGPGTRLTVL.